What follows are 23 T cell receptor beta chains derived from one specimen sequenced in a study of cytomegalovirus exposure and HLA in healthy donors. Produced via immunoSEQ multiplex PCR; TCRdb's table is partial and in-frame only. The sample includes some 270,000 clones, approximately 86% of them seen just once. Sequenced material: PBMCs. The receptors were gathered from a woman younger than 35 in good health and CMV-seronegative.

CDR3 amino acids: CAWSVGGGVTQYF. CDR3 nucleotides: TGTGCCTGGAGTGTAGGGGGAGGGGTTACGCAGTATTTT. The genes are TRBV30 and TRBJ2-3; D is possibly TRBD2 (7 bases). The CDR3 is made up of 13 amino acids. Germline assignment: CDR1 GTSNPN and CDR2 SVGIG (reference sequence). V lost 0 bases, J lost 8 bases, and 12 bases lay in between. Full variable domain (rest looked up from reference TRBV30 and TRBJ2-3): SQTIHQWPATLVQPVGSPLSLECTVEGTSNPNLYWYRQAAGRGLQLLFYSVGIGQISSEVPQNLSASRPQDRQFILSSKKLLLSDSGFYLCAWSVGGGVTQYFGPGTRLTVL.

This clone was seen a few times. The chain combines TRBV28 with TRBJ1-6, with D tentatively TRBD1 (6 bases). The CDR3 runs to 14 residues. V was clipped by 6 bases and J by 7 bases, with 13 bases between them. Germline V lookup: CDR1 MDHEN, CDR2 SYDVKM. The CDR3 loop is CASRLDRRNSPLHF. In DNA form, the CDR3 reads TGTGCCAGCAGACTCGACAGGCGGAATTCACCCCTCCACTTT. Full variable domain (remainder filled in from reference TRBV28 and TRBJ1-6): DVKVTQSSRYLVKRTGEKVFLECVQDMDHENMFWYRQDPGLGLRLIYFSYDVKMKEKGDIPEGYSVSREKKERFSLILESASTNQTSMYLCASRLDRRNSPLHFGNGTRLTVT.

Written as DNA, the CDR3 is TGTGCCAGTAGTAGCCGGGACAGCCTCTATGGCTACACCTTC. Its protein product is CASSSRDSLYGYTF. The chain is built from TRBV19 and TRBJ1-2; 7 bases agree with TRBD1. J gave up 4 bases and V 4 bases, and 6 bases lay outside the gene matches. The CDR3 has 14 residues. Germline V gene sequence: CDR1 LNHDA, CDR2 SQIVND (reference sequence).

The genes are TRBV6-4 and TRBJ2-2; 8 nucleotides line up with TRBD2. This CDR3 has 14 amino acids. J gave up 7 bases and V 7 bases, and 8 bases lay outside the gene matches. Germline V gene lookup returns CDR1 MRHNA and CDR2 SNTAGT. CDR3 nucleotides: TGTGCCAGCAAGCGGGAGAGCTGGGGCGGGGAGCTGTTTTTT. Translating it yields CASKRESWGGELFF.

J is TRBJ2-1 and V is TRBV25-1; 7 bases match TRBD1. Germline V gene sequence: CDR1 MGHDK, CDR2 SYGVNS. V lost 5 bases and J lost 2; bases outside the gene matches: 3. The CDR3 extends over 14 amino acids. This CDR3 is CASSRQGPYNEQFF. In nucleotides, the CDR3 is TGTGCCAGCAGTAGACAGGGCCCCTACAATGAGCAGTTCTTC.

The chain joins TRBV9 to TRBJ2-7; weak D call: TRBD1 (5 bases). The CDR3 sequence is 15 residues long. CDR1 is SGDLS, CDR2 YYNGEE, per germline. Trimming removed 3 bases at V and 3 bases at J, with 16 bases between. As DNA, the CDR3 is TGTGCCAGCAGCGCCGCGGCAGGGATTGTCTACGAGCAGTACTTC. It is translated as CASSAAAGIVYEQYF.

This rearrangement joins TRBV11-3 to TRBJ1-4, with 7 bases matching TRBD1. V was pared by 6 bases and J by 6 bases, with 7 bases of the junction left unmatched. The CDR3 extends over 14 amino acids. Per the germline V gene, CDR1 is SGHNT and CDR2 is YENEEA. The CDR3 loop is CASRVRDSDEKLFF. CDR3 sequence (DNA): TGTGCCAGCAGGGTCCGGGACAGCGATGAAAAACTGTTTTTT.

The chain employs TRBV4-2 and TRBJ2-1; weak D call: TRBD1 (5 bases). This CDR3 has 15 residues. V was pared by 0 bases and J by 7 bases, with 13 bases between. CDR1 is LGHNA and CDR2 is YNFKEQ in the germline V gene. CDR3 protein: CASSQEGRQVNEQFF. The CDR3 nucleotides are TGTGCCAGCAGCCAAGAGGGGCGCCAGGTGAATGAGCAGTTCTTC.

The V gene is TRBV5-1, the J gene TRBJ1-1, with 9 positions matching TRBD1. V lost 4 bases, J lost 11 bases, and 18 bases stayed unmatched. This CDR3 region has 16 residues. CDR1 SGHRS and CDR2 YFSETQ come from the germline V gene. Here the CDR3 reads CASSLGTGRNHLTAFF. Written as DNA, the CDR3 is TGCGCCAGCAGCCTCGGGACAGGGAGAAATCACTTAACGGCTTTCTTT.

The chain has TRBV7-9 and TRBJ1-1; tentative D call: TRBD1 (6 bases). The V gene lost 4 bases and the J gene lost 3 bases, with 15 bases spanning the gap. Looked up from germline, CDR1 is SEHNR and CDR2 is FQNEAQ (reference sequence). The CDR3 runs 15 residues. The CDR3 spells CASSSYRTEHTEAFF. In nucleotides, the CDR3 is TGTGCCAGCAGCTCTTATCGGACAGAGCACACTGAAGCTTTCTTT.

The V call is TRBV19, the J call TRBJ2-1, with D maybe TRBD1 (5 bases). The V gene's germline CDR1 is LNHDA and CDR2 SQIVND (reference sequence). The V end lost 10 bases, the J end lost 6 bases, and 19 bases lay between the germline ends. The CDR3 is made up of 14 amino acids. This chain's CDR3 is CATGRQLSLNEQFF. DNA for the CDR3: TGTGCCACCGGCAGACAGTTGTCTCTCAATGAGCAGTTCTTC. Using reference TRBV19 and TRBJ2-1 for the parts outside the CDR3, the full variable domain is DGGITQSPKYLFRKEGQNVTLSCEQNLNHDAMYWYRQDPGQGLRLIYYSQIVNDFQKGDIAEGYSVSREKKESFPLTVTSAQKNPTAFYLCATGRQLSLNEQFFGPGTRLTVL.

The sample holds one count of this clone. The chain joins TRBV6-5 to TRBJ2-3; 7 nucleotides align to TRBD2. This CDR3 region has 15 residues. Trimming cost V 7 bases and J 0 bases; bases outside gene matches: 7. Germline CDR1 is MNHEY and CDR2 is SVGAGI. For the CDR3, the DNA is TGTGCCAGCATGGTTTGGGGAGGGAGCACAGATACGCAGTATTTT. Its translation: CASMVWGGSTDTQYF.

The J gene is TRBJ2-7, the V gene TRBV7-9; TRBD1 matches at 7 bases. Germline V gene data show CDR1 as SEHNR and CDR2 as FQNEAQ (reference sequence). CDR3 length equals 17 residues. After removal of 1 base from V and 2 bases from J, the junction contained 11 bases not matched to a gene. In nucleotides, the CDR3 is TGTGCCAGCAGCTTAGAGTGGGCGATACAGGGGCCCTACGAGCAGTACTTC. It yields the protein CASSLEWAIQGPYEQYF.

The chain couples TRBV5-1 to TRBJ1-1; TRBD1 matches at 7 bases. The germline gives CDR1 SGHRS, CDR2 YFSETQ. The V segment lost 5 bases and the J segment 1 base; nucleotides outside the gene matches: 5. This CDR3 is built from 14 residues. The CDR3 reads CASRAGTANTEAFF. CDR3 in DNA: TGCGCCAGCAGAGCCGGGACAGCGAACACTGAAGCTTTCTTT.

This chain joins TRBV9 and TRBJ2-7; tentatively, D is TRBD1 (5 bases). V lost 0 bases to trimming and J lost 4 bases, with 14 bases between them. Germline V CDR1 and CDR2: SGDLS, YYNGEE. This CDR3 is built from 15 residues. The CDR3 is CASSVAQGPSYEQYF. The CDR3 DNA reads TGTGCCAGCAGCGTAGCGCAGGGCCCTTCGTACGAGCAGTACTTC. Combining the CDR3 with reference TRBV9 and TRBJ2-7 gives the whole variable domain DSGVTQTPKHLITATGQRVTLRCSPRSGDLSVYWYQQSLDQGLQFLIQYYNGEERAKGNILERFSAQQFPDLHSELNLSSLELGDSALYFCASSVAQGPSYEQYFGPGTRLTVT.

The chain couples TRBV6-5 to TRBJ2-5; TRBD1 agrees at 7 bases. Trimming took 6 bases from V and 5 from J; bases not matched to a gene: 9. In germline, CDR1 is MNHEY, CDR2 SVGAGI. This CDR3 spans 14 amino acids. The CDR3 spells CASRKTGIRETQYF. The CDR3 region has the DNA TGTGCCAGCAGAAAGACAGGGATAAGGGAGACCCAGTACTTC.

This clone was found once. CDR3 amino acids: CASSFTGGISDTEAFF. In DNA form, the CDR3 reads TGCGCCAGCAGCTTCACAGGGGGGATATCGGACACTGAAGCTTTCTTT. The chain uses TRBV5-1 and TRBJ1-1; TRBD1 matches 8 bases. The CDR3 has 16 amino acids. V trimming: 2 bases; J trimming: 3 bases; junction bases outside the gene matches: 9. CDR1 is SGHRS, CDR2 YFSETQ, per germline. Variable domain in full (rest from reference TRBV5-1 and TRBJ1-1): KAGVTQTPRYLIKTRGQQVTLSCSPISGHRSVSWYQQTPGQGLQFLFEYFSETQRNKGNFPGRFSGRQFSNSRSEMNVSTLELGDSALYLCASSFTGGISDTEAFFGQGTRLTVV.

The chain carries TRBV14 and TRBJ1-5; 9 bases agree with TRBD1. Trimming took 5 bases from V and 7 from J; bases not matched to a gene: 6. Germline V gene data show CDR1 as SGHDN and CDR2 as FVKESK. The CDR3 contains 14 residues. For the CDR3, the DNA is TGTGCCAGCAGCAAGGGACAGGGCGACCAGCCCCAGCATTTT. Amino acids: CASSKGQGDQPQHF. The full variable domain, completed using reference TRBV14 and TRBJ1-5, is EAGVTQFPSHSVIEKGQTVTLRCDPISGHDNLYWYRRVMGKEIKFLLHFVKESKQDESGMPNNRFLAERTGGTYSTLKVQPAELEDSGVYFCASSKGQGDQPQHFGDGTRLSIL.

The chain combines TRBV4-3 with TRBJ1-3; D remains ambiguous. With 1 base removed from V and 0 bases from J, the gap between germline ends came to 10 bases. Germline V CDR1 and CDR2: LGHNA, YSLEER. The CDR3 sequence is 16 residues long. CDR3 bases: TGCGCCAGCAGCCAAGGACTAATCAGCTCTGGAAACACCATATATTTT. Protein sequence: CASSQGLISSGNTIYF.

V gene TRBV2 combines with J gene TRBJ1-2, with D uncertain. V lost 8 bases, J lost 1 base, and 17 bases lay in between. CDR1 is SNHLY, CDR2 FYNNEI, per germline. The CDR3 sequence is 15 residues long. CDR3 sequence: CASVLVAASNYGYTF. The CDR3 coding sequence is TGTGCCAGCGTCCTCGTGGCAGCGAGTAACTATGGCTACACCTTC.

The genes are TRBV25-1 and TRBJ1-5; D might be TRBD1 (5 bases). Germline CDR1 reads MGHDK; CDR2 reads SYGVNS. Trimming stripped 4 bases from V and 7 bases from J, with 14 bases between. The CDR3 loop spans 14 amino acids. The CDR3 nucleotides are TGTGCCAGCAGTGTTTCTATGGGGGGACAGCCCCAGCATTTT. Translating it yields CASSVSMGGQPQHF.

The genes are TRBV5-1 and TRBJ2-1, with a tentative D call TRBD1 (5 bases). The V and J ends lost 1 base and 6 bases respectively, with 23 bases between them. The CDR3 consists of 18 residues. In germline, CDR1 is SGHRS, CDR2 YFSETQ. CDR3 region: CASSLTYGQSAVSNEQFF. The CDR3 nucleotides read TGCGCCAGCAGCTTGACCTACGGACAAAGCGCAGTTAGCAATGAGCAGTTCTTC.

This chain connects TRBV6-5 to TRBJ2-3; 8 bases line up with TRBD1. The CDR3 has 16 residues. CDR1 is MNHEY and CDR2 is SVGAGI in the germline V gene. V was pared by 2 bases and J by 5 bases, with 9 bases of the junction left unmatched. DNA for the CDR3: TGTGCCAGCAGTTACGATGGGACAGGCCCCAAAGATACGCAGTATTTT. Its protein is CASSYDGTGPKDTQYF.